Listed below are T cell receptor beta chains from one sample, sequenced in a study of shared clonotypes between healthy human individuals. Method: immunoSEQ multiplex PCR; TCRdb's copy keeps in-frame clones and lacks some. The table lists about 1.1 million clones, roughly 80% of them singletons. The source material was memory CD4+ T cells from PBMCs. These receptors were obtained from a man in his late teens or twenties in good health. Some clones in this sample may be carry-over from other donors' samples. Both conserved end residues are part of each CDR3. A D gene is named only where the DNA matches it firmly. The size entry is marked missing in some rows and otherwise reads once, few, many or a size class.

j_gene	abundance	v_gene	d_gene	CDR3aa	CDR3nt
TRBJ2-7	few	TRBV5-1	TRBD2	CASGETSGVYEQYF	TGCGCCAGCGGAGAGACTAGCGGGGTCTACGAGCAGTACTTC
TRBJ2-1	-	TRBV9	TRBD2	CASSVASGTSSYNEQFF	TGTGCCAGCAGCGTTGCTAGCGGGACTAGCTCCTACAATGAGCAGTTCTTC
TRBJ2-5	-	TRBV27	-	CASSLGPGRSETQYF	TGTGCCAGCAGTTTAGGCCCGGGAAGGTCGGAGACCCAGTACTTC
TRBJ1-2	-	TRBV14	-	CASSQDGRALYGYTF	TGTGCCAGCAGCCAAGATGGGCGAGCCCTGTATGGCTACACCTTC
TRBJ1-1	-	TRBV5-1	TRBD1	CASSQRQGLNTEAFF	TGCGCCAGCAGCCAACGACAGGGTCTGAACACTGAAGCTTTCTTT
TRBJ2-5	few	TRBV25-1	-	CASSPFQGPSYQETQYF	TGTGCCAGCAGCCCCTTTCAGGGACCCTCGTACCAAGAGACCCAGTACTTC
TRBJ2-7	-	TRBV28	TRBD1	CASSRWTGDYYEQYF	TGTGCCAGCAGCCGCTGGACAGGAGATTACTACGAGCAGTACTTC
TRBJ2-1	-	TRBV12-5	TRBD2	CASGLRAGRFYNEQFF	TGTGCTAGTGGTTTGAGGGCCGGGAGGTTCTACAATGAGCAGTTCTTC
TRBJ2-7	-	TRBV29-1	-	CSVGGVGGYEQYF	TGCAGCGTCGGTGGTGTGGGGGGATACGAGCAGTACTTC
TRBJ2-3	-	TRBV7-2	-	CASSFRDTQYF	TGTGCCAGCAGCTTTCGAGATACGCAGTATTTT
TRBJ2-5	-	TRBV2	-	CASSEADGETQYF	TGTGCCAGCAGTGAAGCGGACGGGGAGACCCAGTACTTC
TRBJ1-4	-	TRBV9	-	CASTRAWGTNEKLFF	TGTGCCAGCACCCGTGCGTGGGGAACTAATGAAAAACTGTTTTTT
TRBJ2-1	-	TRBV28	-	CASSQIQRRNNEQFF	TGTGCCAGCAGCCAAATCCAGCGGAGAAACAATGAGCAGTTCTTC
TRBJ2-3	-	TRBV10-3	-	CAISEWAVDTQYF	TGTGCCATCAGTGAGTGGGCTGTTGATACGCAGTATTTT
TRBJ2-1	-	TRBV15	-	CATSRGTYNEQFF	TGTGCCACCAGCAGAGGGACCTACAATGAGCAGTTCTTC
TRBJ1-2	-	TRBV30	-	CAWSVVAYGYTF	TGTGCCTGGAGTGTAGTCGCCTATGGCTACACCTTC
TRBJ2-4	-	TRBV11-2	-	CASSPTSGSRNIQYF	TGTGCCAGCAGCCCTACATCGGGCAGTCGGAACATTCAGTACTTC
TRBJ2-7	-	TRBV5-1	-	CASSFFGLQEQYF	TGCGCCAGCAGTTTTTTCGGACTCCAAGAGCAGTACTTC
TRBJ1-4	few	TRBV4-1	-	CASSARLQEQSEKPFF	TGCGCCAGCAGCGCCCGATTACAGGAGCAGAGTGAAAAACCCTTTTTT
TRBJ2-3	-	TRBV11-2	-	CASSFQGMTDTQYF	TGTGCCAGCAGCTTTCAGGGGATGACAGATACGCAGTATTTT
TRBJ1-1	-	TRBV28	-	CASTVGRSSEAFF	TGTGCCAGCACCGTCGGTCGCAGCTCTGAAGCTTTCTTT
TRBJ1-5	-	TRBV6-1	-	CASSVPRTTLNQPQHF	TGTGCCAGCAGTGTCCCCCGGACGACCCTTAATCAACCCCAGCATTTT
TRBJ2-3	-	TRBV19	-	CASGIQAPDTQYF	TGTGCCAGTGGTATACAGGCTCCAGATACGCAGTATTTT
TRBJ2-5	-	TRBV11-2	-	CASSPRRGETQYF	TGTGCCAGCAGCCCCCGGAGGGGAGAGACCCAGTACTTC
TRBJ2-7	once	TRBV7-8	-	CASSPAGAAYEQYF	TGTGCCAGCAGCCCCGCTGGGGCGGCCTACGAGCAGTACTTC
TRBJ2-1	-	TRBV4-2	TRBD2	CASGEREQEFF	TGTGCCAGCGGAGAGCGGGAGCAGGAGTTCTTC